These 21 T cell receptor beta chains originate from one sample sequenced in a study of shared T cell receptors in the human thymus. Profiling relied on immunoSEQ multiplex PCR, and the TCRdb table lists in-frame clones only, not all of them. The table lists 540,000 or so clones, around three quarters of them singletons. These data also featured in a second study, about human thymus T cells.

Sequencing was performed on thymocytes. These receptors came from a boy younger than two with a congenital heart defect.

This clone was detected only once. This rearrangement joins TRBV4-1 to TRBJ2-3; 15 nucleotides agree with TRBD2. From germline, CDR1 is MGHRA and CDR2 YSYEKL. The CDR3 spans 19 residues. With V trimmed by 0 bases and J by 2 bases, 6 bases remained unmatched. CDR3 DNA: TGCGCCAGCAGCCAAGATCGGGGACTAGCGGGAGGCCCCACAGATACGCAGTATTTT. Protein sequence: CASSQDRGLAGGPTDTQYF.

The chain joins TRBV4-1 to TRBJ1-3; D is unresolved. Trimming pared 0 bases from V and 4 bases from J, leaving 13 bases between. The CDR3 totals 16 residues. Germline V lookup: CDR1 MGHRA, CDR2 YSYEKL. CDR3 sequence: CASSQEMTWRGNTIYF. The CDR3 bases are TGCGCCAGCAGCCAAGAGATGACGTGGCGGGGAAACACCATATATTTT.

This chain connects TRBV6-5 to TRBJ2-7; the D is unclear. V shed 2 bases and J shed 3 bases, with 5 bases lying between them. In germline, CDR1 is MNHEY, CDR2 SVGAGI. The CDR3 sequence is 12 residues long. For the CDR3, the DNA is TGTGCCAGCAGTTACAAGCTCTACGAGCAGTACTTC. It specifies CASSYKLYEQYF.

This clone appeared a single time. The CDR3 protein is CSVETTGIVGRDTQYF. In DNA, the CDR3 is TGCAGCGTTGAAACCACCGGGATAGTTGGACGGGATACGCAGTATTTT. This sequence joins TRBV29-1 and TRBJ2-3, with D possibly being TRBD2 (5 bases). The CDR3 has 16 residues. V lost 2 bases and J lost 6, with 21 bases in between. Germline CDR1 SQVTM, CDR2 ANQGSEA.

This clone was detected only a few times. The chain joins TRBV15 to TRBJ2-5, with unresolved D. The V and J ends lost 5 bases and 4 bases respectively, with 11 bases between them. The CDR3 has 13 residues. In germline, CDR1 is LNHNV, CDR2 YYDKDF (reference sequence). The CDR3 region is CATSEVPPETQYF. CDR3 nucleotide sequence: TGTGCCACCAGCGAGGTCCCTCCAGAGACCCAGTACTTC.

This chain links TRBV20-1 with TRBJ2-1; the match to TRBD2 covers 7 bases. V lost 3 bases to trimming and J lost 8 bases; unmatched junction nucleotides: 1. Germline CDR1 DFQATT, CDR2 SNEGSKA (reference sequence). This CDR3 region has 11 residues. DNA of the CDR3: TGCAGTGCTAGGGGGGGGGATGAGCAGTTCTTC. As protein: CSARGGDEQFF.

The chain joins TRBV5-6 to TRBJ2-7, with TRBD2 matching 8 bases. The CDR3 is 14 amino acids. The V segment lost 4 bases and the J segment 7 bases; nucleotides outside the gene matches: 10. CDR1 SGHDT and CDR2 YYEEEE come from the germline V gene. CDR3 region: CASSRRSGVGEQYF. The CDR3 region has the DNA TGTGCCAGCAGCCGGCGTAGCGGGGTAGGGGAGCAGTACTTC.

The gene calls are TRBV7-8 and TRBJ2-1; D perhaps matches TRBD2 (7 bases). V was pared by 5 bases and J by 6 bases, with 20 bases between. The germline gives CDR1 SGHVS, CDR2 FQNEAQ. The CDR3 consists of 16 residues. The CDR3 protein is CASSLRTRGGVNEQFF. CDR3 bases: TGTGCCAGCAGCCTTCGGACCAGGGGAGGGGTCAATGAGCAGTTCTTC.

The gene calls are TRBV7-8 and TRBJ2-3; TRBD2 matches at 11 bases. CDR1 and CDR2 from the germline V gene are SGHVS and FQNEAQ. The trim removed 6 bases at V and 5 bases at J, leaving 13 bases unmatched. CDR3 length equals 17 residues. The CDR3 is CASSFSLAGGPKDTQYF. The CDR3, as DNA: TGTGCCAGCAGTTTTAGTTTAGCGGGAGGGCCTAAAGATACGCAGTATTTT.

This chain connects TRBV7-4 to TRBJ2-5; 7 bases are a match to TRBD1. The CDR3 is 15 amino acids. Germline CDR1 is SGHVT and CDR2 is SQSDAQ. V gave up 1 base and J gave up 1 base; unmatched junction bases: 3. The DNA for the CDR3 is TGTGCCAGCAGCTTAGGGGACAGCTCCCAAGAGACCCAGTACTTC. Protein sequence: CASSLGDSSQETQYF.

The rearrangement links TRBV28 to TRBJ2-2; TRBD1 aligns across 8 bases. There are 16 residues in the CDR3. V shed 6 bases, J shed 5 bases, and the junction held 11 bases outside the gene matches. Per germline, CDR1 MDHEN and CDR2 SYDVKM. CDR3 sequence: CASRKTGVNFTGELFF. CDR3 in DNA: TGTGCCAGCAGAAAGACAGGGGTAAATTTTACCGGGGAGCTGTTTTTT.

This chain links TRBV28 with TRBJ2-1; 11 positions match TRBD1. V lost 4 bases and J lost 6; bases outside the gene matches: 8. From germline, CDR1 is MDHEN and CDR2 SYDVKM. This CDR3 spans 16 amino acids. As DNA, the CDR3 is TGTGCCAGCAGTTACAACCGGGACAGGGGGGGCAATGAGCAGTTCTTC. This translates into CASSYNRDRGGNEQFF.

This clone was counted a single time. J is TRBJ2-5 and V is TRBV10-1; TRBD2 is a possible D gene (5 bases). V lost 4 bases, J lost 9 bases, and 9 bases lay in between. CDR3 size: 11 residues. Germline V gene sequence: CDR1 WNHNN, CDR2 SYGVQD (reference sequence). CDR3 amino acids: CASSVGGSQYF. CDR3 sequence (DNA): TGCGCCAGCAGTGTAGGAGGCTCCCAGTACTTC.

V usage is TRBV5-6 and J usage is TRBJ2-7, with a possible D match to TRBD1 (5 bases). CDR3 length: 16 amino acids. V was pared by 6 bases and J by 4 bases, with 23 bases between. The germline V gene encodes CDR1 SGHDT and CDR2 YYEEEE. In nucleotides, the CDR3 is TGTGCCAGCAAGTATTCGAACAGGTTCCAGCCTTACGAGCAGTACTTC. This codes for CASKYSNRFQPYEQYF.

The gene calls are TRBV18 and TRBJ2-7; possibly TRBD2 for D (7 bases). The germline V gene encodes CDR1 KGHSH and CDR2 LQKENI. The V gene lost 5 bases and the J gene lost 9 bases, with 32 bases spanning the gap. This CDR3 has 18 amino acids. CDR3 in amino acids: CASSTSNGEDSGTKVQYF. CDR3 in DNA: TGTGCCAGCTCAACCTCTAACGGGGAGGACAGCGGGACTAAGGTGCAGTACTTC.

The chain links TRBV5-1 to TRBJ2-4; D ambiguous. Germline CDR1 reads SGHRS; CDR2 reads YFSETQ. Trimming shortened V by 0 bases and J by 0 bases, and 10 bases separated the two germline ends. There are 16 residues in the CDR3. The CDR3 sequence is CASSLVSGVAKNIQYF. CDR3 coding DNA: TGCGCCAGCAGCTTGGTGAGTGGAGTAGCCAAAAACATTCAGTACTTC. The entire variable domain, with the rest obtained from reference TRBV5-1 and TRBJ2-4, is as follows: KAGVTQTPRYLIKTRGQQVTLSCSPISGHRSVSWYQQTPGQGLQFLFEYFSETQRNKGNFPGRFSGRQFSNSRSEMNVSTLELGDSALYLCASSLVSGVAKNIQYFGAGTRLSVL.

The rearrangement links TRBV5-6 to TRBJ2-7; D might be TRBD1 (5 bases). This CDR3 is built from 15 residues. Germline loops: CDR1 SGHDT, CDR2 YYEEEE. Deletions cut 3 bases from V and 3 bases from J, with 16 bases between. The CDR3 sequence is CASSWGGAALYEQYF. The DNA of the CDR3 is TGTGCCAGCAGCTGGGGTGGGGCGGCCCTCTACGAGCAGTACTTC.

The rearrangement links TRBV25-1 to TRBJ1-5; a weak D match, TRBD1 (6 bases). Per germline, CDR1 MGHDK and CDR2 SYGVNS. The V end was cut by 1 base, the J end by 4 bases, with 14 bases between. The CDR3 spans 16 residues. The CDR3 DNA reads as TGTGCCAGCAGTGAATCCTCGCGGACAGAGAATCAGCCCCAGCATTTT. Translation: CASSESSRTENQPQHF.

The chain joins TRBV10-2 to TRBJ1-1; 8 bases agree with TRBD1. Looked up from germline, CDR1 is WSHSY and CDR2 is SAAADI. The CDR3 is 13 residues long. V trimming: 6 bases; J trimming: 5 bases; junction bases outside the gene matches: 5. The CDR3 coding sequence is TGCGCCAGCAGAGCAACAGGGGGTACTGAAGCTTTCTTT. Encoded protein: CASRATGGTEAFF.

The rearrangement links TRBV19 to TRBJ1-2, with 9 bases aligning to TRBD1. Unmatched junction bases numbered 4, after V lost 4 bases and J lost 4 bases. The V gene's germline CDR1 is LNHDA and CDR2 SQIVND (reference sequence). CDR3 length: 14 residues. The CDR3 DNA reads as TGTGCCAGTAGTAGCCGGGACAGGGCCTATGGCTACACCTTC. Translated: CASSSRDRAYGYTF.

V gene TRBV5-4 combines with J gene TRBJ1-4; D is perhaps TRBD1 (6 bases). Per germline, CDR1 SGHNT and CDR2 YYREEE (reference sequence). Trimming pared 4 bases from V and 5 bases from J, leaving 9 bases between. The CDR3 has 13 residues. CDR3 in DNA: TGTGCCAGCAGCACGCAGGGGAATGAAAAACTGTTTTTT. Its translation: CASSTQGNEKLFF.